The 24 T cell receptor beta chains given below trace back to one sample, sequenced in a study of control samples from healthy donors and cancer patients. Profiled with immunoSEQ multiplex PCR; TCRdb holds only in-frame clones, not every one. Among 95,000 to 100,000 clones, roughly four fifths were seen once, and the ten largest hold about 2%. Sequencing was carried out using blood. These receptors came from a man in his 60s in good health.

The J gene is TRBJ1-2, the V gene TRBV19; D ambiguous. Trimming took 3 bases from V and 7 from J, leaving 6 bases between them. This CDR3 has 11 amino acids. The V gene's germline CDR1 is LNHDA and CDR2 SQIVND (reference sequence). The CDR3 loop is CASSIRTGYTF. In DNA, the CDR3 is TGTGCCAGTAGTATCCGTACTGGCTACACCTTC.

This chain uses TRBV18 with TRBJ2-6; D gene uncertain. Trimming took off 3 bases at V and 1 base at J, with 16 bases between the two ends. This CDR3 contains 18 residues. Germline V gives CDR1 KGHSH, CDR2 LQKENI. CDR3 coding DNA: TGTGCCAGCTCACCGCCCGGCTCCGGACCGTCTGGGGCCAACGTCCTGACTTTC. This gives the protein CASSPPGSGPSGANVLTF.

The rearrangement links TRBV11-2 to TRBJ2-1; D may be TRBD1 (5 bases). V lost 1 base and J 7 bases, leaving 8 bases between the germline ends. CDR3 length: 13 amino acids. The germline V gene has CDR1 SGHAT and CDR2 FQNNGV. The CDR3, as DNA: TGTGCCAGCAGCTTAGGGTACAGGAATGAGCAGTTCTTC. Protein sequence: CASSLGYRNEQFF.

The V call is TRBV23-1, the J call TRBJ2-7, with D unclear. TRBV23-1 is an ORF, with its function uncertain. The CDR3 contains 13 residues. V lost 4 bases, J lost 4 bases, and 11 bases lay in between. CDR3 loop: CASSLPRCYEQYF. The DNA of the CDR3 is TGCGCCAGCAGTCTTCCCCGGTGTTACGAGCAGTACTTC.

The chain employs TRBV21-1 and TRBJ1-1. TRBV21-1 is marked as a pseudogene. The CDR3 spans 15 residues. CDR3 sequence reads: CASSNWGKVSTEAFF. In nucleotides, the CDR3 is TGTGCCAGCTCCAACTGGGGGAAAGTTTCAACTGAAGCTTTCTTT.

V and J are TRBV6-4 and TRBJ2-3, with D perhaps TRBD2 (5 bases). V lost 0 bases and J 0 bases, leaving 10 bases between the germline ends. Germline assignment: CDR1 MRHNA and CDR2 SNTAGT. The length of the CDR3 is 16 residues. CDR3 amino acids: CASSDSSSGSTDTQYF. For the CDR3, the DNA is TGTGCCAGCAGTGACTCCTCCAGCGGAAGCACAGATACGCAGTATTTT.

The J gene is TRBJ2-3, the V gene TRBV24-1, with TRBD1 matching over 7 bases. The CDR3 loop spans 15 amino acids. J gave up 0 bases and V 4 bases, and 3 bases lay outside the gene matches. In germline, CDR1 is KGHDR, CDR2 SFDVKD. This CDR3 is CATSEARGSTDTQYF. In DNA form, the CDR3 reads TGTGCCACCAGTGAGGCCAGGGGGAGCACAGATACGCAGTATTTT.

This rearrangement joins TRBV6-5 to TRBJ1-6; D is ambiguous. Between the trimmed V and J ends, which lost 8 bases and 10 bases, there was a span of 21 bases. CDR3 length equals 15 residues. CDR1 is MNHEY and CDR2 is SVGAGI in the germline V gene. CDR3 sequence (DNA): TGTGCCAGCCCCTCCTTAGAAAATATCGAGTCACCCCTCCACTTT. It encodes CASPSLENIESPLHF.

This sequence joins TRBV12-3 or TRBV12-4 and TRBJ2-5, with no clear D. Trimming left V 8 bases short and J 2 bases short, with 12 bases between. This CDR3 contains 13 residues. CDR3 loop: CASGLLGQETQYF. CDR3 nucleotides: TGTGCCAGCGGGCTCCTGGGACAAGAGACCCAGTACTTC.

This clone has only a few counts. The gene calls are TRBV7-7 and TRBJ1-5, with 7 bases aligning to TRBD1. Germline loops: CDR1 SSHAT, CDR2 FNYEAQ (reference sequence). The V segment lost 0 bases and the J segment 0 bases; nucleotides outside the gene matches: 5. The CDR3 is made up of 17 amino acids. The CDR3 DNA follows: TGTGCCAGCAGCTTAGCATTCGGGACAGCTAGCAATCAGCCCCAGCATTTT. Protein sequence: CASSLAFGTASNQPQHF.

V usage is TRBV5-5 and J usage is TRBJ2-7; TRBD1 matches 7 bases. The V segment lost 2 bases and the J segment 2 bases; nucleotides outside the gene matches: 4. The CDR3 sequence is 14 residues long. From germline, CDR1 is SGHKS and CDR2 YYEKEE (reference sequence). The CDR3 DNA reads TGTGCCAGCAGCTTCGCCCAGGGGGCCTACGAGCAGTACTTC. This gives the protein CASSFAQGAYEQYF.

This chain uses TRBV27 with TRBJ1-1; D is ambiguous. CDR1 MNHEY and CDR2 SMNVEV come from the germline V gene (reference sequence). The CDR3 runs to 16 residues. V was clipped by 6 bases and J by 1 base, with 18 bases between them. CDR3 amino acids: CASSLLSHGRNTEAFF. DNA of the CDR3: TGTGCCAGCAGCCTCTTATCCCACGGTCGGAACACTGAAGCTTTCTTT.

This clone has just a few counts. Written as DNA, the CDR3 is TGTGCCAGTGGACAGGAGTACACCGGGGAGCTGTTTTTT. Translation: CASGQEYTGELFF. The rearrangement uses TRBV6-4 and TRBJ2-2; 7 nucleotides agree with TRBD1. V gave up 9 bases and J gave up 3 bases; unmatched junction bases: 4. Germline V gene sequence: CDR1 MRHNA, CDR2 SNTAGT. The CDR3 has 13 residues.

In DNA, the CDR3 is TGTGCCAGCAGTTTAGGGGACGAGCAGTACTTC. Translated, it gives CASSLGDEQYF. The chain has TRBV27 and TRBJ2-7; no reliable D call. Trimming removed 2 bases from V and 5 bases from J, with 4 bases in between. The CDR3 is made up of 11 amino acids. In germline, CDR1 is MNHEY, CDR2 SMNVEV (reference sequence).

The chain uses TRBV6-5 and TRBJ2-2; D unresolved. CDR3 length: 12 amino acids. Germline V gene sequence: CDR1 MNHEY, CDR2 SVGAGI. V lost 5 bases and J lost 6, with 7 bases in between. CDR3 protein: CASSPRAGELFF. DNA of the CDR3: TGTGCCAGCAGTCCCCGGGCCGGGGAGCTGTTTTTT.

This clone was counted a single time. The chain links TRBV15 to TRBJ1-1, with D hard to call. V was shortened by 1 base and J by 0 bases, with 9 bases between the two germline ends. CDR3 length: 15 amino acids. The V gene's germline CDR1 is LNHNV and CDR2 YYDKDF (reference sequence). CDR3 in DNA: TGTGCCACCAGCAGAGGTTTCAGCCTGAACACTGAAGCTTTCTTT. Translated, it gives CATSRGFSLNTEAFF.

This clone was observed a single time. The chain links TRBV3-1 (or the pseudogene TRBV3-2) to TRBJ2-7, with D perhaps matching TRBD1 (6 bases). This CDR3 has 15 residues. V was shortened by 4 bases and J by 0 bases, with 13 bases between the two germline ends. Germline V gene sequence: CDR1 LGHDT, CDR2 YNNKEL (reference sequence). CDR3 DNA: TGTGCCAGCAGCCGAAGGGGGTCATCCTCCTACGAGCAGTACTTC. Translated, it gives CASSRRGSSSYEQYF.

CDR3 sequence: CASSTALTAYEQYF. The CDR3 DNA reads as TGTGCCAGTAGTACAGCCCTAACCGCCTACGAGCAGTACTTC. The chain employs TRBV19 and TRBJ2-7, with no clear D. The CDR3 extends over 14 amino acids. Germline-derived CDR1 and CDR2 are LNHDA and SQIVND (reference sequence). The V gene lost 4 bases and the J gene lost 2 bases, with 12 bases spanning the gap.

V usage is TRBV9 and J usage is TRBJ2-1, with D perhaps matching TRBD2 (5 bases). The CDR3 runs 14 residues. Deletions cut 4 bases from V and 5 bases from J, with 13 bases between. From germline, CDR1 is SGDLS and CDR2 YYNGEE. The CDR3 DNA reads as TGTGCCAGCAGCTCACCTCCGAGGGACAATGAGCAGTTCTTC. It specifies CASSSPPRDNEQFF.

This clone was seen only a few times. The chain is built from TRBV2 and TRBJ2-4; tentative D call: TRBD2 (5 bases). There are 15 residues in the CDR3. The germline V gene encodes CDR1 SNHLY and CDR2 FYNNEI. V lost 2 bases to trimming and J lost 2 bases, with 10 bases between them. CDR3 bases: TGTGCCAGCAGTGAATACCGAGGGTCCAAAAACATTCAGTACTTC. This gives the protein CASSEYRGSKNIQYF. The whole variable domain, filled in from reference TRBV2 and TRBJ2-4, reads EPEVTQTPSHQVTQMGQEVILRCVPISNHLYFYWYRQILGQKVEFLVSFYNNEISEKSEIFDDQFSVERPDGSNFTLKIRSTKLEDSAMYFCASSEYRGSKNIQYFGAGTRLSVL.

The CDR3 reads CASRGTVNTGELFF. The DNA of the CDR3 is TGCGCCAGCAGAGGGACGGTCAACACCGGGGAGCTGTTTTTT. The J gene is TRBJ2-2, the V gene TRBV10-2, with D perhaps matching TRBD1 or TRBD2 (5 bases each). This CDR3 is built from 14 residues. Per the germline V gene, CDR1 is WSHSY and CDR2 is SAAADI. V was cut by 6 bases and J by 2 bases, with 10 bases left in between.

The V gene is TRBV6-5, the J gene TRBJ2-1; tentative D call: TRBD1 (6 bases). The CDR3 sequence is 13 residues long. V gave up 7 bases and J gave up 4 bases, with 11 bases separating them. Germline lookup yields CDR1 MNHEY and CDR2 SVGAGI. The CDR3 region is CASTRDTYNEQFF. The DNA of the CDR3 is TGTGCCAGCACCAGGGACACATACAATGAGCAGTTCTTC.

The J gene is TRBJ1-1, the V gene TRBV28; D unresolved. Trimming stripped 1 base from V and 0 bases from J, with 3 bases between. CDR3 length: 13 amino acids. Per germline, CDR1 MDHEN and CDR2 SYDVKM. The CDR3 loop is CASSLFVNTEAFF. The CDR3 bases are TGTGCCAGCAGTTTATTTGTGAACACTGAAGCTTTCTTT.

The V call is TRBV3-1 (or the pseudogene TRBV3-2), the J call TRBJ1-2; TRBD1 matches 7 bases. Trimming took 4 bases from V and 6 from J; bases not matched to a gene: 8. Per germline, CDR1 LGHDT and CDR2 YNNKEL (reference sequence). The CDR3 has 14 residues. The CDR3: CASSPWTGRDGYTF. The CDR3 nucleotides are TGTGCCAGCAGCCCCTGGACAGGACGGGATGGCTACACCTTC.